This section outlines one T cell receptor (beta chain) sequence together with its context. What it binds is not known. Other DNA sequences within the sample encode an identical CDR3. The CDR3 is 14 residues long. The germline gives CDR1 SGHTA, CDR2 FQGNSA. The V gene end was trimmed by 5 bases and the J gene end by 10 bases; junction bases not matched to a gene: 7. Generated by immunoSEQ multiplex PCR, the TCRdb table keeps only in-frame clones and is missing some. Of 2 million to 2.5 million clones in the sample, about 95% are singletons; the top ten hold about 1.1%. Cells designated naive CD8 were CD45RO-negative and were positively selected for CCR7, with terminally differentiated effector memory CD45RA+ cells excluded. The data were obtained in a study of shared clonotypes between healthy human individuals. Study-wide findings and caveats: Enrolling few donors narrowed the genetic and exposure-history diversity that was represented.

This TCR derives from a man younger than 30 in good health. Sequencing was performed on naive CD8+ T cells sorted from blood. The chain links TRBV7-2 to TRBJ1-6; 8 bases match TRBD1. CDR3 region: CASSPGQGGSPLHF. The CDR3, as DNA: TGTGCCAGCAGCCCTGGACAGGGTGGCTCACCCCTCCACTTT.